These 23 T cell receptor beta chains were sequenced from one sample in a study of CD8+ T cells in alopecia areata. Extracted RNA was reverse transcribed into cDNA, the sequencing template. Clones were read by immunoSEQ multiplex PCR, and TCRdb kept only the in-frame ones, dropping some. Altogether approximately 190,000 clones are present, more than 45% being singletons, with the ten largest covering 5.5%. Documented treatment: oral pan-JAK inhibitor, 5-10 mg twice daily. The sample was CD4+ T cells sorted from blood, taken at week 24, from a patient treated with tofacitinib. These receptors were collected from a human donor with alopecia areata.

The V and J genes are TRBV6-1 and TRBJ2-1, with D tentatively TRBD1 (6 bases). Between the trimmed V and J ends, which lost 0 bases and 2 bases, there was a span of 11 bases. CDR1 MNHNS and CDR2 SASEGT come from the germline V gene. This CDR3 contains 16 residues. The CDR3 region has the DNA TGTGCCAGCAGTGAAGCCCACAGGGAACCCTACAATGAGCAGTTCTTC. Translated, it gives CASSEAHREPYNEQFF.

In DNA form, the CDR3 reads TGTGCCAGCAGCTCCACGGCGGTGGGGTTGGACATTCAGTACTTC. Translated, it gives CASSSTAVGLDIQYF. The genes are TRBV7-8 and TRBJ2-4; D gene ambiguous. Trimming removed 4 bases from V and 8 bases from J, with 18 bases in between. The CDR3 loop spans 15 amino acids. Germline CDR1 reads SGHVS; CDR2 reads FQNEAQ.

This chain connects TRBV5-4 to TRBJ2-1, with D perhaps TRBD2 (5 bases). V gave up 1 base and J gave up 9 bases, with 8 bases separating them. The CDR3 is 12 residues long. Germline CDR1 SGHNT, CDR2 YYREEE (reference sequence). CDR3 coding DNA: TGTGCCAGCAGCTTGAGCCGGGGTGAGCAGTTCTTC. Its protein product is CASSLSRGEQFF.

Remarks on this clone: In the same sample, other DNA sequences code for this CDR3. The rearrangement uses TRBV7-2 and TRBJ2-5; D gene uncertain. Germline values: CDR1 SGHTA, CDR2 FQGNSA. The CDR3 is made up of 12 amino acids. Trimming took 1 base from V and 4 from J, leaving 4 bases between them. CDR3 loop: CASSLDGETQYF. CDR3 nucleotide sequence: TGTGCCAGCAGCTTAGACGGAGAGACCCAGTACTTC.

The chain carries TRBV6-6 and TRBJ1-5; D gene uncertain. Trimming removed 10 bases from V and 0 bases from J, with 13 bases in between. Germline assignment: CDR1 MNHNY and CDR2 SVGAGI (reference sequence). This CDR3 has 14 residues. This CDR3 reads CATGIGNSNQPQHF. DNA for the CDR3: TGTGCCACGGGGATTGGGAATAGCAATCAGCCCCAGCATTTT.

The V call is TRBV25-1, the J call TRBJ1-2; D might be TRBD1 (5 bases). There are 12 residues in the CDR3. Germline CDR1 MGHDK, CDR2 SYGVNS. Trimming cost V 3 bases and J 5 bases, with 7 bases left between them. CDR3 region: CASSDRVYGYTF. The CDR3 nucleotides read TGTGCCAGCAGTGACAGGGTATATGGCTACACCTTC.

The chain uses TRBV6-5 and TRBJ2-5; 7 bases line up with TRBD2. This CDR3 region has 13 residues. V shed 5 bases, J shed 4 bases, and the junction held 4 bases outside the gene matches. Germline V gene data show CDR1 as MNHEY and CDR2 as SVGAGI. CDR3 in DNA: TGTGCCAGCAGTAAGGGAGGGGTAGAGACCCAGTACTTC. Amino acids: CASSKGGVETQYF.

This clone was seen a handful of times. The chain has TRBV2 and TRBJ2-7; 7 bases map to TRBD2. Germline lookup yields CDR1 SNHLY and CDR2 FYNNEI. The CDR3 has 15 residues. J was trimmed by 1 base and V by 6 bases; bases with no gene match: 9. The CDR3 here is CASRPLSGESYEQYF. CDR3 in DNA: TGTGCCAGCAGGCCTCTGAGCGGGGAGTCCTACGAGCAGTACTTC.

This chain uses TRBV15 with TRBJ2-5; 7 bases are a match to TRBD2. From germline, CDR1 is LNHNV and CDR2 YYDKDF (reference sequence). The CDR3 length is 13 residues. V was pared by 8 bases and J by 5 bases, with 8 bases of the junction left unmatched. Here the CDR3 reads CATRKEGGETQYF. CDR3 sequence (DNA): TGTGCCACCCGCAAGGAGGGAGGGGAGACCCAGTACTTC.

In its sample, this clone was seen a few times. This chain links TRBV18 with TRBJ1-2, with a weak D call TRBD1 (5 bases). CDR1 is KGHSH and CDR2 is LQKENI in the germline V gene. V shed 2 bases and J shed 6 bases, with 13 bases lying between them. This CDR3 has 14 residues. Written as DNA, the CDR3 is TGTGCCAGCTCACCAAGCGGCAGGGATCATGGCTACACCTTC. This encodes CASSPSGRDHGYTF.

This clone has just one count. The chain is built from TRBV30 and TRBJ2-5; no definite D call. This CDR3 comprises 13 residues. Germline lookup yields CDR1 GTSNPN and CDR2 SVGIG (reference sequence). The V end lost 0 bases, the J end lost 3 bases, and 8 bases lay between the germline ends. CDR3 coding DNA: TGTGCCTGGAGTGTAAATGGGGAAGAGACCCAGTACTTC. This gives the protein CAWSVNGEETQYF.

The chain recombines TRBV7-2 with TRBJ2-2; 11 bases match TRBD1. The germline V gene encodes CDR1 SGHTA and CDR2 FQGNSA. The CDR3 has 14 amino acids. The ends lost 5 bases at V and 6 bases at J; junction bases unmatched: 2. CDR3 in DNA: TGTGCCAGCAGCACGGGACAGGGGGCCGGGGAGCTGTTTTTT. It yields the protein CASSTGQGAGELFF.

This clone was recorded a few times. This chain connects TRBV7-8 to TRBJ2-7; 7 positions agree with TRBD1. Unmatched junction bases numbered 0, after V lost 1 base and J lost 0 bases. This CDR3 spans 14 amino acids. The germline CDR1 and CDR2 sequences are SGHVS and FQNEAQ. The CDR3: CASSLGDSSYEQYF. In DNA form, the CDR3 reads TGTGCCAGCAGCTTAGGGGACAGCTCCTACGAGCAGTACTTC.

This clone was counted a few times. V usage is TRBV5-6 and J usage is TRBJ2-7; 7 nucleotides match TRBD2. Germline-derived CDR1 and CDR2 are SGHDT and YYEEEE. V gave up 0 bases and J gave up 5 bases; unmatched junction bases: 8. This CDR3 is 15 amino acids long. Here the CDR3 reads CASSLVSSGAHEQYF. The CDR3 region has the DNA TGTGCCAGCAGCTTGGTATCCAGCGGGGCGCACGAGCAGTACTTC.

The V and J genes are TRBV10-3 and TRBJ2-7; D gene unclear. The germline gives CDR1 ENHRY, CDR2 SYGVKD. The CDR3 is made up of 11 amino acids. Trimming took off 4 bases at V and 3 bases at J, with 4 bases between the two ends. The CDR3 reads CAISGGYEQYF. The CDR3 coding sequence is TGTGCCATCAGTGGCGGCTACGAGCAGTACTTC.

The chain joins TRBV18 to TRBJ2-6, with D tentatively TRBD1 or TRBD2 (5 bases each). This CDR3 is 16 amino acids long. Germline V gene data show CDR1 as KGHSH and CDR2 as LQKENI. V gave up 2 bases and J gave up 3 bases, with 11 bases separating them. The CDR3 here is CASSPFEGRGANVLTF. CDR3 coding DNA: TGTGCCAGCTCACCATTCGAGGGGCGTGGGGCCAACGTCCTGACTTTC.

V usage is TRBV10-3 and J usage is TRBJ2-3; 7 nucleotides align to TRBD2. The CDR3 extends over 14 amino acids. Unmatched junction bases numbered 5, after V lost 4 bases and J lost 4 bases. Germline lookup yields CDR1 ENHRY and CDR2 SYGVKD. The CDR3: CAISAGGGSDTQYF. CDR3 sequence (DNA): TGTGCCATCAGTGCGGGGGGTGGGTCAGATACGCAGTATTTT.

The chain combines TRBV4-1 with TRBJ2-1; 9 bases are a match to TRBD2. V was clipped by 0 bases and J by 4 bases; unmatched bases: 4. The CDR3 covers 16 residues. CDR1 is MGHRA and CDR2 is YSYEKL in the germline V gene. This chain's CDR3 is CASSQDRAGGYNEQFF. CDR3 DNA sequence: TGCGCCAGCAGCCAAGATAGGGCGGGAGGGTACAATGAGCAGTTCTTC.

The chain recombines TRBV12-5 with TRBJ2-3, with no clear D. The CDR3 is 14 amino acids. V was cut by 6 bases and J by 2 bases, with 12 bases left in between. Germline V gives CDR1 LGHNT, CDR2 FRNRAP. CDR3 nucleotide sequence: TGTGCTAGTGGCCCCGGTAGAGACACAGATACGCAGTATTTT. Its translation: CASGPGRDTDTQYF. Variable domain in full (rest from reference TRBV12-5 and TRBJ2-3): DARVTQTPRHKVTEMGQEVTMRCQPILGHNTVFWYRQTMMQGLELLAYFRNRAPLDDSGMPKDRFSAEMPDATLATLKIQPSEPRDSAVYFCASGPGRDTDTQYFGPGTRLTVL.

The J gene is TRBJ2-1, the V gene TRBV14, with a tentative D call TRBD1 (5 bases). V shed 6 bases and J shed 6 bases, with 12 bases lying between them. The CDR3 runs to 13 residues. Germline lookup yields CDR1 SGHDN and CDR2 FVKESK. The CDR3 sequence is CASRGRAGNEQFF. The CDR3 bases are TGTGCCAGCAGAGGCAGGGCAGGCAATGAGCAGTTCTTC.

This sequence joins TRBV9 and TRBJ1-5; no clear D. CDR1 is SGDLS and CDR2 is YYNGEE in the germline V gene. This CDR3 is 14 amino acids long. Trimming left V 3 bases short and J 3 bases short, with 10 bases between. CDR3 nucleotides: TGTGCCAGCAGCGCCGGGAATTTCAATCAGCCCCAGCATTTT. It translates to CASSAGNFNQPQHF.

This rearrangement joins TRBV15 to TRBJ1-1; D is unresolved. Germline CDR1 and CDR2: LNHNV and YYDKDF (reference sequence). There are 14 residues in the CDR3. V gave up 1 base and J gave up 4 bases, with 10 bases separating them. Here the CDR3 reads CATSRVGAGTEAFF. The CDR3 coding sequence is TGTGCCACCAGCAGAGTTGGTGCGGGCACTGAAGCTTTCTTT.

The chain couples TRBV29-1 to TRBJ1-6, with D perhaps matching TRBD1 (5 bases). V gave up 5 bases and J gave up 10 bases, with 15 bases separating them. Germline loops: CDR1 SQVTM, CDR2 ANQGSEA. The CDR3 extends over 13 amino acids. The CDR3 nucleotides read TGCAGCGTTTACATCAGGGTGGAATCACCCCTCCACTTT. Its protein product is CSVYIRVESPLHF.